The rows below give T cell receptor beta chains drawn from one sample of a study of radiotherapy plus CTLA-4 blockade in lung cancer. The data were produced by immunoSEQ multiplex PCR, yet TCRdb's version contains in-frame clones alone and is incomplete. The sample lists 75,000 to 95,000 clones, less than 80% seen once, with about 14% in the top ten. Sequenced here: peripheral blood, sampled from a patient treated with radiotherapy plus ipilimumab. Source of these receptors: a human donor with non-small cell lung cancer that progressed on radiotherapy plus ipilimumab. Each CDR3 is given with its conserved first and last residue. The D gene is left open where the match is weak. Only part of the rows carry a size: once, few, many, or a class if the clone is expanded.

clone_size: .; j_call: TRBJ2-3; d_call: TRBD2; v_call: TRBV5-4; cdr3_nt: TGTGCCAGCAGCCAAAGACTAGCGGGGGTCACAGATACGCAGTATTTT; cdr3_aa: CASSQRLAGVTDTQYF
clone_size: .; j_call: TRBJ2-3; d_call: .; v_call: TRBV9; cdr3_nt: TGTGCCAGCAGCGTATACGGGGGAAGCACAGATACGCAGTATTTT; cdr3_aa: CASSVYGGSTDTQYF
clone_size: .; j_call: TRBJ2-1; d_call: .; v_call: TRBV4-2; cdr3_nt: TGTGCCAGCAGACCGACGGTCCTAGCAGCCTACGAGGGTGAGCAGTTCTTC; cdr3_aa: CASRPTVLAAYEGEQFF
clone_size: .; j_call: TRBJ1-3; d_call: TRBD1; v_call: TRBV7-6; cdr3_nt: TGTGCCAGCAGCCCTGGCCGGGACAGGGCTGGAAACACCATATATTTT; cdr3_aa: CASSPGRDRAGNTIYF
clone_size: .; j_call: TRBJ2-1; d_call: .; v_call: TRBV4-2; cdr3_nt: TGTGCCAGCAGCCAAGACTTCGGACTTGATGAGCAGTTCTTC; cdr3_aa: CASSQDFGLDEQFF
clone_size: few; j_call: TRBJ2-2; d_call: .; v_call: TRBV11-2; cdr3_nt: TGTGCCAGCAGCCCACGGGTCACCTCTAACACCGGGGAGCTGTTTTTT; cdr3_aa: CASSPRVTSNTGELFF
clone_size: .; j_call: TRBJ2-7; d_call: TRBD1; v_call: TRBV6-1; cdr3_nt: TGTGCCAGCAGTGAGAGGTACAGGGGGTACGAGCAGTACTTC; cdr3_aa: CASSERYRGYEQYF
clone_size: .; j_call: TRBJ2-1; d_call: TRBD1; v_call: TRBV5-1; cdr3_nt: TGCGCCAGCAGCTTGTCGCTCGGACAGGGGAGCTCCTACAATGAGCAGTTCTTC; cdr3_aa: CASSLSLGQGSSYNEQFF
clone_size: .; j_call: TRBJ2-7; d_call: .; v_call: TRBV9; cdr3_nt: TGTGCCAGCAGCGCGACGGAGGGAGGAGAGCAGTACTTC; cdr3_aa: CASSATEGGEQYF
clone_size: .; j_call: TRBJ1-1; d_call: .; v_call: TRBV6-1; cdr3_nt: TGTGCCAGCAGTGTAAGGGTGGGGGTGAACACTGAAGCTTTCTTT; cdr3_aa: CASSVRVGVNTEAFF
clone_size: .; j_call: TRBJ2-2; d_call: .; v_call: TRBV7-2; cdr3_nt: TGTGCCAGCAGCTTAGAGAGGACCGGGGAGCTGTTTTTT; cdr3_aa: CASSLERTGELFF
clone_size: .; j_call: TRBJ1-2; d_call: .; v_call: TRBV6-5; cdr3_nt: TGTGCCAGCAGTTATTTAAGGGTATCGGACTATGGCTACACCTTC; cdr3_aa: CASSYLRVSDYGYTF
clone_size: .; j_call: TRBJ1-3; d_call: TRBD1; v_call: TRBV27; cdr3_nt: TGTGCCAGCAGCCGCACGGGACAGGGAAACACCATATATTTT; cdr3_aa: CASSRTGQGNTIYF
clone_size: few; j_call: TRBJ1-3; d_call: .; v_call: TRBV5-5; cdr3_nt: TGTGCCAGCAGCAGTCCTTGGGGAAACACCATATATTTT; cdr3_aa: CASSSPWGNTIYF
clone_size: .; j_call: TRBJ2-3; d_call: .; v_call: TRBV7-2; cdr3_nt: TGTGCCAGCAGCTTAGTGACGACCGGTCCCTCAGGAGATACGCAGTATTTT; cdr3_aa: CASSLVTTGPSGDTQYF
clone_size: .; j_call: TRBJ2-1; d_call: .; v_call: TRBV27; cdr3_nt: TGTGCCAGCAGACTCGCGGGGACTCTCTACAATGAGCAGTTCTTC; cdr3_aa: CASRLAGTLYNEQFF
clone_size: .; j_call: TRBJ2-7; d_call: .; v_call: TRBV7-8; cdr3_nt: TGTGCCAGCAGCTTAGTGGCTAGTAGCTCCTACGAGCAGTACTTC; cdr3_aa: CASSLVASSSYEQYF
clone_size: .; j_call: TRBJ1-6; d_call: .; v_call: TRBV4-1; cdr3_nt: TGCGCCAGCAGCCAAGCCCAGGGAAGGGTGGTTTCACCCCTCCACTTT; cdr3_aa: CASSQAQGRVVSPLHF
clone_size: .; j_call: TRBJ2-7; d_call: .; v_call: TRBV7-3; cdr3_nt: TGTGCCAGCAGCTTGGGCGGGATGAGCTCCTACGAGCAGTACTTC; cdr3_aa: CASSLGGMSSYEQYF
clone_size: once; j_call: TRBJ2-1; d_call: TRBD2; v_call: TRBV27; cdr3_nt: TGTGCCAGCAGTCCAATACTAGCGGGAAGCAATGAGCAGTTCTTC; cdr3_aa: CASSPILAGSNEQFF
clone_size: .; j_call: TRBJ2-1; d_call: .; v_call: TRBV28; cdr3_nt: TGTGCCAGCACCCCGGCTGGGGGCACCTACAATGAGCAGTTCTTC; cdr3_aa: CASTPAGGTYNEQFF
clone_size: .; j_call: TRBJ2-3; d_call: .; v_call: TRBV13; cdr3_nt: TGTGCCAGCAGCCCAGAGGGGGAGCTCACAGATACGCAGTATTTT; cdr3_aa: CASSPEGELTDTQYF
clone_size: .; j_call: TRBJ2-7; d_call: TRBD2; v_call: TRBV11-2; cdr3_nt: TGTGCCAGCAGCTTAGATGGGACTAGCGGTACGGAGTACTTC; cdr3_aa: CASSLDGTSGTEYF
clone_size: .; j_call: TRBJ2-7; d_call: TRBD2; v_call: TRBV6-5; cdr3_nt: TGTGCCAGCAGTTACTCGGCGGGAGGGGGCTACGAGCAGTACTTC; cdr3_aa: CASSYSAGGGYEQYF
clone_size: .; j_call: TRBJ1-3; d_call: .; v_call: TRBV11-2; cdr3_nt: TGTGCCAGCAGCCGCGCCGGGGCGGGGGGAAACACCATATATTTT; cdr3_aa: CASSRAGAGGNTIYF
clone_size: .; j_call: TRBJ1-2; d_call: .; v_call: TRBV2; cdr3_nt: TGTGCCAGCTTTGGTGCTTACCGGGATGGCTACACCTTC; cdr3_aa: CASFGAYRDGYTF